This TCR beta chain was observed in a study of T-cell memory formation after mild COVID-19. Study background: TCR clusters largely stayed donor specific.

Sample barcodes and UMIs were carried by the TCR alpha and TCR beta cDNA libraries that 5'RACE generated with constant-segment primers. TCRdb recomputed calls from the 5' RACE reads with MiXCR, one row per CDR3 protein. This table has about 150,000 distinct CDR3 sequences, 13% to 15% appearing once. This clonotype was found a few times. CDR3 length: 20 amino acids. The ends lost 2 bases at V and 3 bases at J; junction bases unmatched: 18. Sequenced: PBMCs or a T cell subset sorted from them (not recorded which). V and J are TRBV12-3 or TRBV12-4 and TRBJ2-7, with 11 bases lining up with TRBD2. This TCR was sampled from an adult woman who had mild COVID-19 (a few samples of this study predate the infection). Cell type and time point are not known. The CDR3 nucleotides read TGTGCCAGCAGTTTAAACTGGCTAGCGGGGGGCCATACCGGAAGCTACGAGCAGTACTTC. It specifies CASSLNWLAGGHTGSYEQYF.